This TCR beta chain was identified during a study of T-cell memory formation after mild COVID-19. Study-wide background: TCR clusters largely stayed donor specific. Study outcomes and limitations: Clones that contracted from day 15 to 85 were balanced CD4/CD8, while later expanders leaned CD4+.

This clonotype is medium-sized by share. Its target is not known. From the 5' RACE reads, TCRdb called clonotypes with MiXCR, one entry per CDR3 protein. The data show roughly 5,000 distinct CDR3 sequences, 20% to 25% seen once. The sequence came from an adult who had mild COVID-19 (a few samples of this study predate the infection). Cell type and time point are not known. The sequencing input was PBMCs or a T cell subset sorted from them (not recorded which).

CDR3 residues: CASSYGGSYNSPLHF. The CDR3 DNA sequence: TGTGCCAGCAGTTATGGTGGATCCTATAATTCACCCCTCCACTTT. The V and J genes are TRBV6-5 and TRBJ1-6, with D hard to call. The CDR3 has 15 residues. V dropped 3 bases and J dropped 1 base, with 7 bases sitting between them. CDR1 MNHEY and CDR2 SVGAGI come from the germline V gene.